The 3 T cell receptor beta chains reported below all come from one sample, sequenced in a study of Graves' ophthalmopathy and Graves' hyperthyroidism (dated by TCRdb to 2017 to 2018). Sequencing instrument: Illumina HiSeq 2000. For repertoire sequencing, TCR beta CDR3 regions were amplified from RNA transcripts. The first round of RT-PCR was done with HTBI primers and the Qiagen OneStep RT-PCR kit, and was followed by a second round of multiplex PCR, then size selection and purification. The public sequencing data were trimmed at Q25 with fastp and processed into clonotypes with MiXCR by TCRdb, which kept only in-frame beta chains. Each entry merges the rows of one CDR3 protein and shows their most common DNA and genes. The sample table records about 220,000 distinct CDR3 sequences; roughly 21% of these occur just once. The top ten clones comprise about 40% of the sample. Sequenced sample: peripheral blood. Receptors originate from a woman aged 50 to 65 with Graves' ophthalmopathy. Donor details come from another sample of the same person, matched by shared clones.

The chain links TRBV20-1 to TRBJ2-7; 9 bases match TRBD2. The germline V gene has CDR1 DFQATT and CDR2 SNEGSKA (reference sequence). This CDR3 has 17 amino acids. V gave up 3 bases and J gave up 4 bases; unmatched junction bases: 16. CDR3 amino acids: CSARAGGEAGGGYEQYF. In DNA form, the CDR3 reads TGCAGTGCTAGGGCGGGTGGAGAAGCGGGAGGAGGATACGAGCAGTACTTC.

The chain joins TRBV6-2 or TRBV6-3 to TRBJ2-7; 7 nucleotides match TRBD1. Unmatched junction bases numbered 5, after V lost 5 bases and J lost 4 bases. Germline V gene data show CDR1 as MNHEY and CDR2 as SVGEGT. The CDR3 is 13 amino acids. CDR3 nucleotide sequence: TGTGCCAGCAGTAAACACAGGGGTTACGAGCAGTACTTC. Its translation is CASSKHRGYEQYF.

CDR3 sequence: CATSRDRGGEAFF. CDR3 DNA sequence: TGTGCCACCAGCAGAGATCGAGGAGGGGAAGCTTTCTTT. The chain employs TRBV15 and TRBJ1-1; D unresolved. Trimming took 0 bases from V and 8 from J, leaving 10 bases between them. CDR1 is LNHNV and CDR2 is YYDKDF in the germline V gene (reference sequence). This CDR3 has 13 residues.